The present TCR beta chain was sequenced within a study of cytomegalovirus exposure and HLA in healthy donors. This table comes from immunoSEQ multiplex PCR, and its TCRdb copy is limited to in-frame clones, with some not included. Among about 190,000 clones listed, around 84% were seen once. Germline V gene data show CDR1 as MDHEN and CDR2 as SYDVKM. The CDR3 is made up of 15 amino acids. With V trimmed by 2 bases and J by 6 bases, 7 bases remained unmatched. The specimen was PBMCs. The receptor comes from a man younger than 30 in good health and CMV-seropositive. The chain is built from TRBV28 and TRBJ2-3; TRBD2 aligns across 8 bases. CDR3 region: CASSLAGGLADTQYF. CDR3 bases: TGTGCCAGCAGTTTAGCGGGAGGTCTAGCGGATACGCAGTATTTT.